The 9 T cell receptor beta chains below come from one sample, sequenced in a study of T cells after yellow fever vaccination. MiXCR, applied by TCRdb to the 5' RACE reads, yields one record per CDR3 protein. Here the sample spans 200,000 to 300,000 distinct CDR3 sequences, approximately 12% being singletons. The source material was CD4+ T cells sorted from PBMCs, sampled 45 days after the yellow fever booster vaccination. The source is a man aged 25-40 years who received the YFV17D yellow fever vaccine.

This clonotype was seen just once. A junction end diverges from the germline sequence, so it may reflect a read error. The chain is built from TRBV10-3 and TRBJ2-6; possibly TRBD1 for D (6 bases). The CDR3 runs 16 residues. Germline assignment: CDR1 ENHRY and CDR2 SYGVKD. This CDR3 is CGISENKDRLNNVLTF. CDR3 nucleotides: TGTGGCATCAGTGAGAATAAGGACAGACTAAACAACGTCCTGACTTTC.

A remark on this clonotype: A much larger clone sits a single nucleotide away, making a read error possible. The chain links TRBV18 to TRBJ2-5; D could derive from TRBD1 or TRBD2 (5 bases each). CDR1 KGHSH and CDR2 LQKENI come from the germline V gene. The V end was cut by 3 bases, the J end by 1 base, with 6 bases between. The CDR3 runs to 13 residues. CDR3 in amino acids: CASSPGPQETQYF. CDR3 sequence (DNA): TGTGCCAGCTCACCGGGACCCCAAGAGACCCAGTACTTC. Variable domain in full (rest from reference TRBV18 and TRBJ2-5): NAGVMQNPRHLVRRRGQEARLRCSPMKGHSHVYWYRQLPEEGLKFMVYLQKENIIDESGMPKERFSAEFPKEGPSILRIQQVVRGDSAAYFCASSPGPQETQYFGPGTRLLVL.

V gene TRBV5-1 combines with J gene TRBJ2-4, with unresolved D. The germline V gene encodes CDR1 SGHRS and CDR2 YFSETQ. Trimming removed 0 bases from V and 8 bases from J, with 9 bases in between. The CDR3 loop spans 13 amino acids. CDR3 residues: CASSLDGWYIQYF. The CDR3 coding sequence is TGCGCCAGCAGCTTGGATGGGTGGTACATTCAGTACTTC.

The genes are TRBV2 and TRBJ2-1; TRBD2 aligns across 10 bases. V lost 7 bases to trimming and J lost 7 bases; unmatched junction nucleotides: 7. CDR1 is SNHLY and CDR2 is FYNNEI in the germline V gene. The CDR3 has 14 amino acids. This chain's CDR3 is CASISGRAGNEQFF. The CDR3 DNA reads as TGTGCCAGCATAAGCGGGAGGGCGGGTAATGAGCAGTTCTTC.

This clonotype has more than one count but fewer than ten. V is TRBV12-3 or TRBV12-4 and J is TRBJ2-4; a possible D gene is TRBD2 (5 bases). This CDR3 is built from 13 residues. V shed 7 bases and J shed 9 bases, with 16 bases lying between them. As DNA, the CDR3 is TGTGCCAGCACCCTGGGAGCGGACGGCATTCAGTACTTC. Translated, it gives CASTLGADGIQYF.

The chain employs TRBV7-4 and TRBJ2-5; D gene uncertain. Germline V lookup: CDR1 SGHVT, CDR2 SQSDAQ. The CDR3 length is 14 residues. The V end lost 3 bases, the J end lost 5 bases, and 13 bases lay between the germline ends. The CDR3 DNA sequence: TGTGCCAGCAGCTTGAGGCTGTGTTCGGAGACCCAGTACTTC. Its protein product is CASSLRLCSETQYF.

V is TRBV21-1 and J is TRBJ1-5; the D call in the table, TRBD1, was not verified against the DNA. TRBV21-1 is a pseudogene locus. The CDR3 contains 15 residues. CDR3 residues: CASSKVKGSNQPQHF. The CDR3 DNA sequence: TGTGCCAGCAGCAAAGTGAAGGGGAGCAATCAGCCCCAGCATTTT.

This clonotype was counted only a few times. The chain links TRBV4-2 to TRBJ2-7, with D uncertain. V lost 0 bases and J 3 bases, leaving 12 bases between the germline ends. Germline values: CDR1 LGHNA, CDR2 YNFKEQ. The CDR3 loop spans 15 amino acids. Here the CDR3 DNA reads TGTGCCAGCAGCCAAGATGCAGGAAGCAACTACGAGCAGTACTTC. Translation: CASSQDAGSNYEQYF.

This clonotype has only a few counts. V usage is TRBV4-3 and J usage is TRBJ2-2; TRBD2 aligns across 10 bases. CDR3 length: 17 residues. Trimming cost V 4 bases and J 3 bases; bases outside gene matches: 8. Per germline, CDR1 LGHNA and CDR2 YSLEER. The CDR3 coding sequence is TGCGCCAGCAGCCCGGTCAGGACTAGCGGAGACACCGGGGAGCTGTTTTTT. Translating gives CASSPVRTSGDTGELFF.